Below, one TCR beta chain is given with its context. Its antigen is still unknown. Germline V gene sequence: CDR1 LNHDA, CDR2 SQIVND (reference sequence). Trimming removed 2 bases from V and 3 bases from J, with 20 bases in between. The CDR3 sequence is 19 residues long. The PCR used 60 Vbeta and 13 Jbeta primers. TCRdb's copy holds only in-frame clones and misses some; the assay was immunoSEQ multiplex PCR. The sample yields roughly 190,000 clones, roughly 80% seen once. These data belong to a study of cytomegalovirus exposure and HLA in healthy donors. Whole-study findings and limits: Among TCR beta chains, those listed as cytomegalovirus-associated numbered approximately 150. Prior analysis indicated that the majority of TCR beta V segments exhibited productivity approximately 87% or approximately 30% of the time.

The V call is TRBV19, the J call TRBJ2-6, with D maybe TRBD2 (7 bases). The sequence was collected from a woman between 18 and 30 years old in good health and CMV-seronegative. Sequences were obtained from PBMCs. CDR3: CASSISLRGGRSGANVLTF. The CDR3 bases are TGTGCCAGTAGTATAAGTCTTAGGGGGGGCAGGAGTGGGGCCAACGTCCTGACTTTC.